Shown below are 5 T cell receptor beta chains from a single sample sequenced in a study of molecular identifiers for immune sequencing clone quantification. TCRdb used MiXCR to reprocess the PCR reads, holding one entry per CDR3 protein. The sample records hundreds of thousands of distinct CDR3 sequences, around 25% being singletons. Sequencing input: naive CD8+ T cells from blood, with Jurkat cell RNA spiked in. The subset: FACS-sorted CD8+CD4-CCR7+CD45RA+ naive T cells. These TCRs come from a human donor in good health. Some libraries in this study had Jurkat cell RNA spiked in.

This clonotype was recorded many times. This chain's CDR3 is CAISESLDRAGQPQHF. CDR3 in DNA: TGTGCCATCAGTGAGTCATTGGACAGGGCTGGTCAGCCCCAGCATTTT. The V call is TRBV10-3, the J call TRBJ1-5, with 8 bases fitting TRBD1. CDR1 is ENHRY, CDR2 SYGVKD, per germline. Germline trimming cut 0 bases from V and 6 bases from J; bases unmatched to any gene: 7. The CDR3 runs 16 residues.

The chain carries TRBV6-2 or TRBV6-3 and TRBJ2-7, with D unresolved. Germline V gene sequence: CDR1 MNHEY, CDR2 SVGEGT. The CDR3 length is 12 residues. Between the trimmed V and J ends, which lost 7 bases and 6 bases, there was a span of 13 bases. The CDR3 DNA reads TGTGCCAGCACAGGAAGAGTAGGCGAGCAGTACTTC. Amino acid sequence: CASTGRVGEQYF.

For this clonotype: The junction departs from germline at one end; a sequencing error may be responsible. The chain has TRBV6-2 or TRBV6-3 and TRBJ1-1; D is unclear. Germline assignment: CDR1 MNHEY and CDR2 SVGEGT. The CDR3 totals 14 residues. CDR3 coding DNA: TGTGGCAGCAGTTATGGGGAGAGAGGCACTGAAGCTTTCTTT. Translated, it gives CGSSYGERGTEAFF.

As regards this clonotype: At one end, the junction sequence differs from germline, possibly due to a read error. V is TRBV9 and J is TRBJ2-2, with D perhaps matching TRBD1 or TRBD2 (5 bases each). In germline, CDR1 is SGDLS, CDR2 YYNGEE. The CDR3 has 13 amino acids. The CDR3 nucleotides read TGTGCCAGCAGCGACCGGGACGTCGGGGAGCTGTGTTTT. This sequence encodes CASSDRDVGELCF.

About this clonotype: Given a much more abundant clone one base away, this may be a read error. The chain joins TRBV6-2 or TRBV6-3 to TRBJ2-5; 7 bases are a match to TRBD2. Germline V gene lookup returns CDR1 MNHEY and CDR2 SVGEGT. This CDR3 is built from 16 residues. CDR3: CTSSYSLAELQETQYF. For the CDR3, the DNA is TGTACCAGCAGTTACTCCCTAGCGGAACTCCAAGAGACCCAGTACTTC.